The entry below describes one T cell receptor beta chain. Its specificity is not known. Germline loops: CDR1 SGHRS, CDR2 YFSETQ. V was clipped by 1 base and J by 2 bases, with 8 bases between them. This CDR3 spans 14 amino acids. These data come from a study of T-cell reconstitution after alpha-beta-depleted transplantation in children. Preparing the TCRbeta library involved the use of unique molecular identifiers. MiXCR, run by TCRdb on the PCR reads, gives a single entry per CDR3 protein. The sample shows a few hundred thousand distinct CDR3 sequences, 25% to 30% of them seen only once. General observations from the study: The study reportedly traced alpha-beta T cells about two months after transplant to several hundred expanded graft clones. The high TCRbeta diversity at day 60 in some patients came from surviving recipient T cells and thymic progenitors. One year post-transplant, T-cell counts and diversity were largely derived from T cells produced anew.

The sample was PBMCs, taken before TCRalphabeta/CD19-depleted stem cell transplant. The chain has TRBV5-1 and TRBJ2-3; D is unclear. This receptor was taken from a boy less than two years old with Wiskott-Aldrich syndrome, due to receive a stem cell transplant. DNA of the CDR3: TGCGCCAGCAGCTTGTTTTTACTCACAGATACGCAGTATTTT. It specifies CASSLFLLTDTQYF.